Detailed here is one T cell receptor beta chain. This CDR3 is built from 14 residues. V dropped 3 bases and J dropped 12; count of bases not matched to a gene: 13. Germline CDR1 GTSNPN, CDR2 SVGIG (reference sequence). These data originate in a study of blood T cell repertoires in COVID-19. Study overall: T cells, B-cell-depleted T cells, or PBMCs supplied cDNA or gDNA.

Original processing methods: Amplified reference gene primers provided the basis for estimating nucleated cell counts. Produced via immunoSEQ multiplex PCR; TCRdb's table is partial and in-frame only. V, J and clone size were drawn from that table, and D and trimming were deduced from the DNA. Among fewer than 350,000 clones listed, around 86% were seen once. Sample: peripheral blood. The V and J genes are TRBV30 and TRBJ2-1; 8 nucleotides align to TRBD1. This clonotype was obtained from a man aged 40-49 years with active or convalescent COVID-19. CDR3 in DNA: TGTGCCTGGAGCCCTAGGGGACAGGAGATCCCGCAGTTCTTC. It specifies CAWSPRGQEIPQFF. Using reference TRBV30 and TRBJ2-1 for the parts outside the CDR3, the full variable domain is SQTIHQWPATLVQPVGSPLSLECTVEGTSNPNLYWYRQAAGRGLQLLFYSVGIGQISSEVPQNLSASRPQDRQFILSSKKLLLSDSGFYLCAWSPRGQEIPQFFGPGTRLTVL.